What follows are 14 T cell receptor beta chains derived from one specimen sequenced in a study of blood T cell repertoires in COVID-19. Only in-frame clones appear in the TCRdb table, and some are missing; sequencing was by immunoSEQ multiplex PCR. The data show roughly 200,000 clones, with 84% seen just once and more than 9% held by the top ten. Specimen: peripheral blood. Receptors originate from a woman over 75 with COVID-19, enrolled during active disease.

V gene TRBV18 combines with J gene TRBJ2-5; D gene uncertain. Trimming left V 3 bases short and J 5 bases short, with 10 bases between. The CDR3 loop spans 13 amino acids. Germline V CDR1 and CDR2: KGHSH, LQKENI. The CDR3 nucleotides are TGTGCCAGCTCACCCCTCCCTCAGGAGACCCAGTACTTC. This codes for CASSPLPQETQYF.

This clone was observed once. The genes are TRBV5-6 and TRBJ1-4; TRBD1 matches at 8 bases. The CDR3 is 14 amino acids. The V gene end was trimmed by 3 bases and the J gene end by 8 bases; junction bases not matched to a gene: 6. CDR1 SGHDT and CDR2 YYEEEE come from the germline V gene. The CDR3 sequence: CASSSRTGIEKLFF. CDR3 bases: TGTGCCAGCAGCTCCCGGACAGGGATCGAAAAACTGTTTTTT.

This clone was observed once. The chain couples TRBV27 to TRBJ2-7; 8 bases line up with TRBD2. Germline-derived CDR1 and CDR2 are MNHEY and SMNVEV (reference sequence). The CDR3 covers 16 residues. The V segment lost 5 bases and the J segment 7 bases; nucleotides outside the gene matches: 16. CDR3 DNA: TGTGCCAGCAGTCCCACTGCGGGACTAGTATTTTTGGAGCAGTACTTC. Amino acid sequence: CASSPTAGLVFLEQYF.

The chain combines TRBV2 with TRBJ1-2; D may be TRBD1 (6 bases). CDR1 is SNHLY, CDR2 FYNNEI, per germline. Between the trimmed V and J ends, which lost 3 bases and 2 bases, there was a span of 13 bases. The CDR3 has 15 residues. CDR3 sequence (DNA): TGTGCCAGCAGTGATGGTGTAGGGGGAAACTATGGCTACACCTTC. Amino acid sequence: CASSDGVGGNYGYTF.

This clone is a singleton in its sample. This sequence joins TRBV18 and TRBJ2-3; 8 nucleotides match TRBD2. CDR3 length equals 14 residues. CDR1 and CDR2 from the germline V gene are KGHSH and LQKENI. V lost 8 bases, J lost 1 base, and 5 bases stayed unmatched. CDR3 loop: CASTVRGGTDTQYF. The CDR3 DNA sequence: TGTGCCAGCACCGTGCGGGGGGGCACAGATACGCAGTATTTT.

This clone appeared a single time. The rearrangement joins TRBV4-3 to TRBJ2-7; TRBD2 matches 11 bases. CDR1 and CDR2 (germline): LGHNA, YSLEER. V was pared by 3 bases and J by 6 bases, with 7 bases of the junction left unmatched. The CDR3 is 15 amino acids. CDR3 residues: CASSHSGGESFEQYF. The CDR3 DNA reads as TGCGCCAGCAGCCATAGCGGGGGGGAAAGCTTCGAGCAGTACTTC.

The J gene is TRBJ1-1, the V gene TRBV5-1; D gene unclear. The V end lost 4 bases, the J end lost 3 bases, and 13 bases lay between the germline ends. The CDR3 spans 14 residues. Germline V gives CDR1 SGHRS, CDR2 YFSETQ. CDR3 sequence: CASSVRPPDTEAFF. The CDR3 bases are TGCGCCAGCAGCGTGAGGCCCCCCGACACTGAAGCTTTCTTT.

The genes are TRBV19 and TRBJ1-4, with D possibly TRBD1 on 5 matching bases. This CDR3 has 16 residues. Trimming took off 2 bases at V and 3 bases at J, with 13 bases between the two ends. Germline V gene data show CDR1 as LNHDA and CDR2 as SQIVND (reference sequence). CDR3 bases: TGTGCCAGTAGTATAAAAGTGGGCAGGGCTAATGAAAAACTGTTTTTT. Translated: CASSIKVGRANEKLFF.

The gene calls are TRBV3-1 (or the pseudogene TRBV3-2) and TRBJ1-2; no clear D gene. Deletions cut 2 bases from V and 3 bases from J, with 16 bases between. Looked up from germline, CDR1 is LGHDT and CDR2 is YNNKEL (reference sequence). The CDR3 runs to 16 residues. The CDR3 region has the DNA TGTGCCAGCAGCCAAAGCCCCACCGGTGGTTACTATGGCTACACCTTC. It yields the protein CASSQSPTGGYYGYTF.

The chain employs TRBV19 and TRBJ1-5; 10 bases match TRBD1. The germline V gene has CDR1 LNHDA and CDR2 SQIVND (reference sequence). The CDR3 has 17 residues. V lost 7 bases, J lost 4 bases, and 13 bases stayed unmatched. CDR3 in DNA: TGTGCCAGTAATCGCGGAGGGACAGGGGCGAGGAATCAGCCCCAGCATTTT. Its translation is CASNRGGTGARNQPQHF.

The chain couples TRBV10-3 to TRBJ1-3, with a possible D match to TRBD1 (5 bases). The CDR3 sequence is 14 residues long. In germline, CDR1 is ENHRY, CDR2 SYGVKD. V gave up 10 bases and J gave up 4 bases, with 17 bases separating them. The CDR3 DNA reads as TGTGCCAGCACCGGGGGGAGTCAAGGAAACACCATATATTTT. This sequence encodes CASTGGSQGNTIYF.

The gene calls are TRBV11-2 and TRBJ2-7, with 9 positions matching TRBD1. Germline lookup yields CDR1 SGHAT and CDR2 FQNNGV. The CDR3 covers 15 residues. Trimming cost V 0 bases and J 12 bases; bases outside gene matches: 12. The CDR3 loop is CASSLDGSNEGQGYF. In DNA, the CDR3 is TGTGCCAGCAGCTTAGACGGCTCTAATGAGGGACAGGGGTACTTC.

This chain connects TRBV19 to TRBJ1-2; 8 bases align to TRBD1. The CDR3 is 16 residues long. The V and J ends lost 1 base and 8 bases, in that order; junction bases with no gene match: 12. Germline values: CDR1 LNHDA, CDR2 SQIVND (reference sequence). CDR3 protein: CASSIGSDRASGGYTF. The CDR3, as DNA: TGTGCCAGTAGTATAGGATCGGACAGGGCATCTGGCGGCTACACCTTC. The full variable domain, its missing parts supplied by reference TRBV19 and TRBJ1-2, is DGGITQSPKYLFRKEGQNVTLSCEQNLNHDAMYWYRQDPGQGLRLIYYSQIVNDFQKGDIAEGYSVSREKKESFPLTVTSAQKNPTAFYLCASSIGSDRASGGYTFGSGTRLTVV.

This sequence joins TRBV24-1 and TRBJ2-1; TRBD2 matches at 9 bases. V was clipped by 6 bases and J by 7 bases; unmatched bases: 12. This CDR3 has 16 residues. Germline CDR1 KGHDR, CDR2 SFDVKD. The CDR3 DNA sequence: TGTGCCACCAGTCCTACGCGGGGGGGCCCGGGTAATGAGCAGTTCTTC. It translates to CATSPTRGGPGNEQFF.